This T cell receptor beta chain was sequenced during a study of control samples from healthy donors and cancer patients. Points on this clone: One junction end disagrees with the germline gene, perhaps due to a read error.

Germline values: CDR1 MNHNS, CDR2 SASEGT. CDR3 size: 13 residues. Measured with immunoSEQ multiplex PCR; TCRdb has only the in-frame clones, and not every one. The sample carries 100,000 to 150,000 clones, about 90% recorded once. The rearrangement links TRBV6-1 to TRBJ2-7, with D perhaps matching TRBD2 (5 bases). The sequencing input was PBMCs. The origin of this receptor is a man aged 50 to 60 with head and neck cancer. DNA of the CDR3: TGTGCCAGCAGGGAAGGACTTTCCTACGAGCAGTACTTC. This sequence encodes CASREGLSYEQYF.